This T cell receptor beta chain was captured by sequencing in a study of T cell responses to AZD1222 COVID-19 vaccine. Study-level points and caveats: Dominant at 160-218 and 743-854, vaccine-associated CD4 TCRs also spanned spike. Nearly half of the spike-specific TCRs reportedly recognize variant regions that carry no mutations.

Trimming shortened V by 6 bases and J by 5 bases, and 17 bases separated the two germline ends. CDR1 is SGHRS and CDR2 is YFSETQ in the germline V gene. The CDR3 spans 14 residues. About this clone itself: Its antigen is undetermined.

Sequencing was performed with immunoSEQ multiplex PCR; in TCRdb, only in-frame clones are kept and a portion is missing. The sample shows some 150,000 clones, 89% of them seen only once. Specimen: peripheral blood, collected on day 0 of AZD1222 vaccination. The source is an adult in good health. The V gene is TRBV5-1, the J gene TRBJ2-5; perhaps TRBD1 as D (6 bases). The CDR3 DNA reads TGCGCCAGCACCCCACTACAGGGTCCGGAGACCCAGTACTTC. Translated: CASTPLQGPETQYF.